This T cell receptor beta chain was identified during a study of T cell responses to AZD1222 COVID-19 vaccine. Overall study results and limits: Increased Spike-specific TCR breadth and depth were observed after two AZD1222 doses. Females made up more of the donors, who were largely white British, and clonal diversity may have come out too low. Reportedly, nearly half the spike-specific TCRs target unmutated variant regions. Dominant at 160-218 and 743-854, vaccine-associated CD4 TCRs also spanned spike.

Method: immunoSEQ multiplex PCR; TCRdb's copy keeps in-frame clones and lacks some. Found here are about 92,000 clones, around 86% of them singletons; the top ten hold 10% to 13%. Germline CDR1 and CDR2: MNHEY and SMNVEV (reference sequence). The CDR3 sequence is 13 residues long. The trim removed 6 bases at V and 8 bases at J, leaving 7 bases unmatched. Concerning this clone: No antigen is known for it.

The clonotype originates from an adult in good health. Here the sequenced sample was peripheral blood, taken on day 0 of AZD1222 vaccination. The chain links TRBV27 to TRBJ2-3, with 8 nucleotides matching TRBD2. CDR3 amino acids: CASRGGRRGTQYF. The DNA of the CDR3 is TGTGCCAGCAGGGGCGGGAGGAGAGGTACGCAGTATTTT.